This TCR beta chain appears in the sequencing data of a study of blood T cell repertoires in COVID-19. The authors' processing: Amplification with reference gene primers provided the estimates of nucleated cell counts. Profiling relied on immunoSEQ multiplex PCR, and the TCRdb table lists in-frame clones only, not all of them. V and J calls and clone size are given by that table; D and trimming were obtained from the DNA. The sample yields under 400,000 clones, 90% seen once. The V end was cut by 4 bases, the J end by 2 bases, with 11 bases between. Germline V gives CDR1 SGHNT, CDR2 YYREEE (reference sequence). This CDR3 contains 14 residues.

Sample: peripheral blood. The TCR was taken from a man between 18 and 35 years old with active or convalescent COVID-19. This chain joins TRBV5-4 and TRBJ2-3; a possible D gene is TRBD2 (5 bases). CDR3 nucleotides: TGTGCCAGCAGCACCGGACTGGCCACAGATACGCAGTATTTT. Translated: CASSTGLATDTQYF.